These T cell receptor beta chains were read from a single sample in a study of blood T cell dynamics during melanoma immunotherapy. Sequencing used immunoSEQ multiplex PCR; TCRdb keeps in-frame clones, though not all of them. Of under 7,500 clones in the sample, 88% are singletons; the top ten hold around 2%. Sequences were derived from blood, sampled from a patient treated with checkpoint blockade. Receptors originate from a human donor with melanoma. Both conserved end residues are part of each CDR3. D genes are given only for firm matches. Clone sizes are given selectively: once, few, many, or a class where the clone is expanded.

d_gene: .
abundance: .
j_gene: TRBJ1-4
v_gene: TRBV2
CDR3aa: CASRGEPHEKLFF
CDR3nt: TGTGCCAGCAGGGGGGAACCCCATGAAAAACTGTTTTTT

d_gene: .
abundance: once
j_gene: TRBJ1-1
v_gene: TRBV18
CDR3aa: CASSPTQTTEAFF
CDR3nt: TGTGCCAGCTCACCAACTCAGACCACTGAAGCTTTCTTT

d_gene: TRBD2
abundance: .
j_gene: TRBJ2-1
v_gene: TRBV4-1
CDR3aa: CASSQGPGGGSYNEQFF
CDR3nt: TGCGCCAGCAGCCAAGGGCCCGGGGGGGGCTCCTACAATGAGCAGTTCTTC

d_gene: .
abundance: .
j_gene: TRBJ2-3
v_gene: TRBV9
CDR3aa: CASSVEVPDTQYF
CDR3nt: TGTGCCAGCAGCGTAGAGGTCCCAGATACGCAGTATTTT

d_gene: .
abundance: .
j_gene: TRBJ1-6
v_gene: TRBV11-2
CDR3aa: CASRPYGRDYNSPLHF
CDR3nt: TGTGCCAGCAGACCCTATGGCAGGGACTATAATTCACCCCTCCACTTT

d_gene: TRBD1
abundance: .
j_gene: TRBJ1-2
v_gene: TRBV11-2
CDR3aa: CATGISGTAYGYTF
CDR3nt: TGTGCCACCGGGATATCTGGGACAGCCTATGGCTACACCTTC

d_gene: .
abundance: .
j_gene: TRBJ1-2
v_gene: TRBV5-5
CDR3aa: CASSVQGLYGYTF
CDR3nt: TGTGCCAGCAGCGTTCAGGGTCTCTATGGCTACACCTTC

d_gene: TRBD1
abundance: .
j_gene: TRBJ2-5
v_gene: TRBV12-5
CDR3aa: CASGPGGDGTQYF
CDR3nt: TGTGCTAGTGGCCCAGGGGGTGATGGTACCCAGTACTTC

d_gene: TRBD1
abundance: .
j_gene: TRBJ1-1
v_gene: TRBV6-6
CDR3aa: CASRDRGNMNTEAFF
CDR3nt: TGTGCCAGCAGAGACAGGGGTAACATGAACACTGAAGCTTTCTTT

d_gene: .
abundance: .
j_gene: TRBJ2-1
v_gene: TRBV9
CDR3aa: CASSVDQSSYNEQFF
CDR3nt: TGTGCCAGCAGCGTAGATCAGAGCTCCTACAATGAGCAGTTCTTC

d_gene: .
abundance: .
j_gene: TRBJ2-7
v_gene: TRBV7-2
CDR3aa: CASSSRDAPYEQYF
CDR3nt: TGTGCCAGCAGTTCGCGGGACGCCCCCTACGAGCAGTACTTC

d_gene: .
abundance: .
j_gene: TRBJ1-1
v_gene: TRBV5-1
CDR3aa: CASSLDMWVEAFF
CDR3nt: TGCGCCAGCAGCTTGGATATGTGGGTTGAAGCTTTCTTT

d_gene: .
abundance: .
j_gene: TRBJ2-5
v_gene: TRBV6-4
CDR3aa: CASSRDLGETQYF
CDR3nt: TGTGCCAGCAGCCGGGACTTAGGGGAGACCCAGTACTTC

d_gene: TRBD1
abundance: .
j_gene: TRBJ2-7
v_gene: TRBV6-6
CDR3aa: CASSWTGDSYEQYF
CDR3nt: TGTGCCAGCAGTTGGACAGGGGACTCCTACGAGCAGTACTTC

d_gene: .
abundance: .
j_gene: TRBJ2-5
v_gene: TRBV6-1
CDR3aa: CASGREYEETQYF
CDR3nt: TGTGCCAGCGGACGGGAGTATGAAGAGACCCAGTACTTC

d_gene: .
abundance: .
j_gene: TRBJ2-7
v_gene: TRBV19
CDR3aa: CASSISPGYEQYF
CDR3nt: TGTGCCAGTAGTATTTCCCCAGGCTACGAGCAGTACTTC

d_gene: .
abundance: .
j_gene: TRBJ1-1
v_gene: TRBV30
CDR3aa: CAWSVTAANTEAFF
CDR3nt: TGTGCCTGGAGTGTAACCGCAGCAAACACTGAAGCTTTCTTT

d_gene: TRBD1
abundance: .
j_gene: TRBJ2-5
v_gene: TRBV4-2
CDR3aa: CASSQDLSVGDSQETQYF
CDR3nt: TGTGCCAGCAGCCAAGATTTGTCGGTTGGGGACAGCCAAGAGACCCAGTACTTC

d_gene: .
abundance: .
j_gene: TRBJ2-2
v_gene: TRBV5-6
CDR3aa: CASSTTGPGELFF
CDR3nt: TGTGCCAGCAGCACTACAGGGCCCGGGGAGCTGTTTTTT

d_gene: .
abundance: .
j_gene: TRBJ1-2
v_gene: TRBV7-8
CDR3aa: CASSLAGDLYGYTF
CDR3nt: TGTGCCAGCAGCTTAGCAGGGGACCTCTATGGCTACACCTTC

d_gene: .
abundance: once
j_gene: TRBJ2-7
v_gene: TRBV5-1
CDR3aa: CASSLAGPPSYEQYF
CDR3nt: TGCGCCAGCAGCTTGGCAGGGCCTCCCTCCTACGAGCAGTACTTC

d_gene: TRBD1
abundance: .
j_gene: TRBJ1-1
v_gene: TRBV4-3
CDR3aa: CASSQETQGATEAFF
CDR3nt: TGCGCCAGCAGCCAAGAAACACAGGGGGCCACTGAAGCTTTCTTT

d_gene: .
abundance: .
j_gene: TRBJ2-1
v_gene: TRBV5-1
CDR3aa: CASSLQYNEQFF
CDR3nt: TGCGCCAGCAGCTTACAATACAATGAGCAGTTCTTC

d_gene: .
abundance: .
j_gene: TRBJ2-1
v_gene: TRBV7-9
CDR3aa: CASSVLRDLRSEQFF
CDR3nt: TGTGCCAGCAGCGTCCTCCGGGACCTCAGGAGTGAGCAGTTCTTC

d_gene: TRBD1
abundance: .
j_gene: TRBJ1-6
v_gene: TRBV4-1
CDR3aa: CASSQERTGTYSPLHF
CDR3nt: TGCGCCAGCAGCCAAGAGAGGACAGGGACTTATTCACCCCTCCACTTT

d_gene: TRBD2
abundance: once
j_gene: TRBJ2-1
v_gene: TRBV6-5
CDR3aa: CASSLLAGGLNEQFF
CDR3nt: TGTGCCAGCAGCCTCCTAGCGGGGGGGCTAAATGAGCAGTTCTTC

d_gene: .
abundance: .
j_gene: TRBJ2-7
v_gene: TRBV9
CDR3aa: CASSVAPARSSYEQYF
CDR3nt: TGTGCCAGCAGCGTAGCCCCGGCGCGTAGCTCCTACGAGCAGTACTTC

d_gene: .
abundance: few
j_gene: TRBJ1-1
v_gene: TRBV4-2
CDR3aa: CASSSPLARNTEAFF
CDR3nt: TGTGCCAGCAGCTCACCCCTGGCCAGGAACACTGAAGCTTTCTTT

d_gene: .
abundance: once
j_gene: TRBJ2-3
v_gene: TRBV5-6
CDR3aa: CASSLPGLRDTQYF
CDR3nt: TGTGCCAGCAGCTTACCGGGACTTAGGGATACGCAGTATTTT

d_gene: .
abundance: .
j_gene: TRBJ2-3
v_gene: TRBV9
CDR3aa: CASSASQGYSTDTQYF
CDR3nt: TGTGCCAGCAGCGCCTCACAGGGATATAGCACAGATACGCAGTATTTT

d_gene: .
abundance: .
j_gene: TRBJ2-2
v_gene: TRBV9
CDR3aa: CASSVRLGLAAGELFF
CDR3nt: TGTGCCAGCAGCGTAAGGCTGGGCCTGGCTGCCGGGGAGCTGTTTTTT

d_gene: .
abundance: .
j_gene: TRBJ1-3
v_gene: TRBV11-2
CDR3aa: CASTQSDGAINTIYF
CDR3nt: TGTGCCAGCACTCAATCCGATGGGGCGATAAACACCATATATTTT